The 11 T cell receptor beta chains below come from one sample, sequenced in a study of blood T cell repertoires in COVID-19. The data were produced by immunoSEQ multiplex PCR, yet TCRdb's version contains in-frame clones alone and is incomplete. The table shows 15,000 or so clones, with 80% to 90% occurring only once. Material: peripheral blood. These receptors were obtained from a man aged 50 to 59 with active COVID-19.

This chain links TRBV4-3 with TRBJ1-2; TRBD1 aligns across 10 bases. The CDR3 runs 17 residues. The V gene's germline CDR1 is LGHNA and CDR2 YSLEER. The V segment lost 4 bases and the J segment 4 bases; nucleotides outside the gene matches: 12. The CDR3 DNA follows: TGCGCCAGCAGCCCCGGACAGGGGGTGAAGGGGAGCTATGGCTACACCTTC. Residues: CASSPGQGVKGSYGYTF.

The chain recombines TRBV18 with TRBJ2-1, with 7 bases matching TRBD1. V dropped 4 bases and J dropped 9; count of bases not matched to a gene: 3. In germline, CDR1 is KGHSH, CDR2 LQKENI. This CDR3 is 12 amino acids long. The CDR3 loop is CASSLNRGEQFF. CDR3 DNA sequence: TGTGCCAGCTCACTCAACAGGGGTGAGCAGTTCTTC.

The gene calls are TRBV7-9 and TRBJ2-7, with 10 bases aligning to TRBD2. The CDR3 consists of 18 residues. The germline CDR1 and CDR2 sequences are SEHNR and FQNEAQ (reference sequence). Unmatched junction bases numbered 16, after V lost 2 bases and J lost 6 bases. The CDR3 protein is CASSLTLLDDSGRSEQYF. In DNA form, the CDR3 reads TGTGCCAGCAGCTTAACCTTGCTAGATGATAGCGGGAGGTCCGAGCAGTACTTC.

The J gene is TRBJ2-5, the V gene TRBV25-1; TRBD1 matches at 8 bases. The length of the CDR3 is 15 residues. With 4 bases clipped from V and 2 bases from J, the junction kept 6 bases outside the gene matches. Per the germline V gene, CDR1 is MGHDK and CDR2 is SYGVNS. CDR3 nucleotides: TGTGCCAGCAGTGGGCTGACAGGGGTTCAAGAGACCCAGTACTTC. Its protein product is CASSGLTGVQETQYF.

The chain recombines TRBV5-5 with TRBJ1-4; D is ambiguous. V was shortened by 0 bases and J by 3 bases, with 9 bases between the two germline ends. From germline, CDR1 is SGHKS and CDR2 YYEKEE (reference sequence). This CDR3 comprises 15 residues. The CDR3 DNA reads as TGTGCCAGCAGCTTGGTGGCAGCGGCTAATGAAAAACTGTTTTTT. Its translation: CASSLVAAANEKLFF.

The chain joins TRBV19 to TRBJ2-1; D might be TRBD2 (6 bases). This CDR3 has 15 amino acids. Trimming stripped 5 bases from V and 7 bases from J, with 18 bases between. Germline-derived CDR1 and CDR2 are LNHDA and SQIVND (reference sequence). This chain's CDR3 is CASSVLAAPRNEQFF. CDR3 nucleotides: TGTGCCAGTAGTGTATTAGCGGCACCGCGGAATGAGCAGTTCTTC.

The chain carries TRBV6-5 and TRBJ1-3, with TRBD1 identical over 7 bases. V lost 11 bases and J lost 0; bases outside the gene matches: 7. Germline CDR1 and CDR2: MNHEY and SVGAGI. This CDR3 is 14 amino acids long. The CDR3 loop is CASRGVSSGNTIYF. CDR3 bases: TGTGCCTCCAGGGGGGTGAGCTCTGGAAACACCATATATTTT.

The V and J genes are TRBV5-1 and TRBJ2-2; no clear D gene. CDR3 length: 14 residues. In germline, CDR1 is SGHRS, CDR2 YFSETQ. V lost 1 base and J lost 4, with 8 bases in between. The CDR3 region is CASSLSVSTGELFF. Written as DNA, the CDR3 is TGCGCCAGCAGCTTGAGCGTAAGCACCGGGGAGCTGTTTTTT.

The chain employs TRBV9 and TRBJ1-5; perhaps TRBD1 as D (6 bases). This CDR3 has 15 amino acids. V lost 0 bases and J lost 8, with 15 bases in between. The germline V gene encodes CDR1 SGDLS and CDR2 YYNGEE. The CDR3, as DNA: TGTGCCAGCAGCGTAGGGACCAGGGGTAAGGAGCCCCAGCATTTT. It translates to CASSVGTRGKEPQHF.

The chain joins TRBV12-3 or TRBV12-4 to TRBJ1-1; D unresolved. V was cut by 6 bases and J by 1 base, with 9 bases left in between. The CDR3 is made up of 13 amino acids. CDR3 loop: CASRSPTNTEAFF. The CDR3 coding sequence is TGTGCCAGCAGGTCCCCTACGAACACTGAAGCTTTCTTT.

This chain joins TRBV13 and TRBJ1-1, with 8 bases that match TRBD1. The CDR3 consists of 13 residues. The V gene end was trimmed by 5 bases and the J gene end by 4 bases; junction bases not matched to a gene: 3. The germline CDR1 and CDR2 sequences are PRHDT and FYEKMQ (reference sequence). The CDR3 region is CASSPDRVTEAFF. CDR3 sequence (DNA): TGTGCCAGCAGCCCGGACAGGGTCACTGAAGCTTTCTTT.